A selection of T cell receptor beta chains follows, all from one sample in a study of long-term antiretroviral therapy in people with HIV. The repertoire was sequenced with immunoSEQ multiplex PCR; TCRdb's copy has only in-frame clones and lacks some. Found here are some 22,000 clones, roughly 85% of them singletons; the top ten hold 8.1%. This specimen consisted of unsorted PBMCs, obtained at the start of antiretroviral therapy. The receptors were sampled from a man aged 50-60 years with HIV. CDR3s include the opening cysteine and the closing phenylalanine or tryptophan. D genes are given only for firm matches. Expanded clones are given a class, and other clones once, few, many or no size at all.

V	D	size	J	DNA	CDR3
TRBV7-2	TRBD2	.	TRBJ2-3	TGTGCCAGCAGCTTAGATTGGCGAGCGGGAGCATCAGATACGCAGTATTTT	CASSLDWRAGASDTQYF
TRBV6-5	TRBD1	.	TRBJ1-3	TGTGCCAGCAGTACTCAGGGGGGATCTGGAAACACCATATATTTT	CASSTQGGSGNTIYF
TRBV9	TRBD1	.	TRBJ2-7	TGTGCCAGCAGCCCGGACAGGGGCCCCTACGAGCAGTACTTC	CASSPDRGPYEQYF
TRBV5-1	.	.	TRBJ2-1	TGCGCCAGCAGCTATCCAACTGGCAGCTCCTACAATGAGCAGTTCTTC	CASSYPTGSSYNEQFF
TRBV6-5	TRBD2	.	TRBJ2-1	TGTGCCAGCGGGACTAGCGGGACCAATGAGCAGTTCTTC	CASGTSGTNEQFF
TRBV9	TRBD2	.	TRBJ2-5	TGTGCCAGCAGGAACCTAGCGGAAGAGACCCAGTACTTC	CASRNLAEETQYF
TRBV11-2	.	once	TRBJ1-1	TGTGCCAGCAGCTTAGTGCCCAGGTCCGACACTGAAGCTTTCTTT	CASSLVPRSDTEAFF
TRBV18	.	.	TRBJ1-3	TGTGCCAGCACCCCCCAGGACGTCTCTGGAAACACCATATATTTT	CASTPQDVSGNTIYF
TRBV5-6	TRBD2	.	TRBJ2-1	TGTGCCAGCAGCTTAGCGGGAGAATACTCCTACAATGAGCAGTTCTTC	CASSLAGEYSYNEQFF
TRBV7-9	TRBD2	.	TRBJ2-7	TGTGCCAGCAGCTTAGAGGGAGGGTCCTACGAGCAGTACTTC	CASSLEGGSYEQYF
TRBV19	TRBD1	.	TRBJ1-6	TGTGCCAGTATGACAGGGGAAGGGGATTCACCCCTCCACTTT	CASMTGEGDSPLHF
TRBV28	TRBD1	.	TRBJ1-2	TGTGCCAGCAGTTTACCACAGGGGGCGGGTGGCTACACCTTC	CASSLPQGAGGYTF
TRBV11-2	.	.	TRBJ1-2	TGTGCCAGCAGCCGCGCAATGAATGGCTACACCTTC	CASSRAMNGYTF
TRBV10-3	.	.	TRBJ2-5	TGTGCCATCAGTGAGTCGCTGGGTCAAGAGACCCAGTACTTC	CAISESLGQETQYF
TRBV13	TRBD1	.	TRBJ2-6	TGTGCCAGCAGCCAGCGACAGGGCCGAACGTCTGGGGCCAACGTCCTGACTTTC	CASSQRQGRTSGANVLTF
TRBV27	.	.	TRBJ2-1	TGTGCCAGCAGTTTTCTGGCGGGGCAGACGGATGAGCAGTTCTTC	CASSFLAGQTDEQFF
TRBV18	.	.	TRBJ1-1	TGTGCCAGCTCACCATATCCGGTGATGAACACTGAAGCTTTCTTT	CASSPYPVMNTEAFF
TRBV18	.	.	TRBJ1-2	TGTGCCAGCTCACCACCGGGCGGGACTAACTATGGCTACACCTTC	CASSPPGGTNYGYTF
TRBV15	.	.	TRBJ1-2	TGTGCCACCAGCAGAGACCGGCGGGACATAAGCGATGGCTACACCTTC	CATSRDRRDISDGYTF
TRBV6-5	.	.	TRBJ1-2	TGTGCCAGCAGTTTCGGGATCCAGCCCGAGGATGGCTACACCTTC	CASSFGIQPEDGYTF
TRBV4-3	.	.	TRBJ1-6	TGCGCCAGCAGCCAAGCTTATACCGATGAGGAGAATTCACCCCTCCACTTT	CASSQAYTDEENSPLHF
TRBV18	.	.	TRBJ1-1	TGTGCCAGCTCACCGGCAGGGAACACTGAAGCTTTCTTT	CASSPAGNTEAFF
TRBV4-3	TRBD2	.	TRBJ2-7	TGCGCCAGCAGCCAGTTATTAGTAATAGCGGGATCATCCTACGAGCAGTACTTC	CASSQLLVIAGSSYEQYF
TRBV28	.	once	TRBJ2-7	TGTGCCAGCAGTTACCGGGAGGAGCAGTACTTC	CASSYREEQYF
TRBV29-1	.	few	TRBJ2-2	TGCAGCGTTGCGGACAGGAACACCGGGGAGCTGTTTTTT	CSVADRNTGELFF
TRBV28	TRBD1	.	TRBJ1-2	TGTGCCAGCAGTCCCCCCGACAGGGACTCCTATGGCTACACCTTC	CASSPPDRDSYGYTF
TRBV9	.	.	TRBJ2-2	TGTGCCAGCAGCGTCCAGGCCGGGGGCGGAAAAACCGGGGAGCTGTTTTTT	CASSVQAGGGKTGELFF
TRBV7-2	TRBD1	.	TRBJ1-2	TGTGCCAGCAGCTTAAGACAGGGGGACTACACCTTC	CASSLRQGDYTF
TRBV4-1	TRBD2	once	TRBJ2-1	TGCGCCAGCAGCCAAGCCATCCCGGGACTAGCGGAACCGAGCTCCTACAATGAGCAGTTCTTC	CASSQAIPGLAEPSSYNEQFF
TRBV5-6	TRBD2	.	TRBJ2-5	TGTGCCAGCAGCCCGGGGACTACAGTTCAAGAGACCCAGTACTTC	CASSPGTTVQETQYF
TRBV5-4	.	.	TRBJ2-2	TGTGCCAGCAGCTGGACCCCGGGCCCCCCCCTCAGCGGGGAGCTGTTTTTT	CASSWTPGPPLSGELFF
TRBV19	TRBD1	once	TRBJ2-1	TGTGCCAGTAGTATAGGGACAGGGGTCGTTGAGCAGTTCTTC	CASSIGTGVVEQFF
TRBV2	.	once	TRBJ2-7	TGTGCCAGCAGCGCGACAGTTCCCTCCTCCTACGAGCAGTACTTC	CASSATVPSSYEQYF
TRBV5-5	.	.	TRBJ2-7	TGTGCCAGCAGCTTGGCTACAGGGGAGCAGTACTTC	CASSLATGEQYF
TRBV4-3	.	.	TRBJ1-4	TGCGCCAGCAGCCAGCAAAGATATCTGGACAGACCTGAAAAACTGTTTTTT	CASSQQRYLDRPEKLFF
TRBV7-9	TRBD2	.	TRBJ2-1	TGTGCCAGCAGCTTTGGGACTAGCGCGTACAATGAGCAGTTCTTC	CASSFGTSAYNEQFF